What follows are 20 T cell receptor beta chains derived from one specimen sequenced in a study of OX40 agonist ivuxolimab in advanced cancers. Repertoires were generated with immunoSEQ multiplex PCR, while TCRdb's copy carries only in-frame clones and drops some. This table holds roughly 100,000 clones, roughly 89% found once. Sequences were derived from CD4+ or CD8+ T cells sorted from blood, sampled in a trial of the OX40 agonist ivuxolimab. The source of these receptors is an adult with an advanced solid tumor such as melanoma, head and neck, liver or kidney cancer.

CDR3 in amino acids: CASSSQGGLREQYF. As DNA, the CDR3 is TGTGCCAGCAGTTCCCAAGGGGGGCTAAGGGAGCAGTACTTC. The chain combines TRBV27 with TRBJ2-7; the D call may be TRBD1 or TRBD2 (6 bases each). The CDR3 runs 14 residues. The V end lost 4 bases, the J end lost 7 bases, and 17 bases lay between the germline ends. Germline CDR1 is MNHEY and CDR2 is SMNVEV (reference sequence).

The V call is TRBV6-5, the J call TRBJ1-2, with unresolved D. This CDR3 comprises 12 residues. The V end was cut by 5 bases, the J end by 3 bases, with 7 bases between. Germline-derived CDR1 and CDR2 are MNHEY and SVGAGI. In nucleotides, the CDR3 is TGTGCCAGCAGTGAAAGATACTATGGCTACACCTTC. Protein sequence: CASSERYYGYTF.

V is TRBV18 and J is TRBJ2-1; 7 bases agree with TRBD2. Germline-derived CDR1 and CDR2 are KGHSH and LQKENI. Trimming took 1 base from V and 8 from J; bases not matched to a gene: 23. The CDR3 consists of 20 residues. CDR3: CASSPRPTSSGRNFGYEQFF. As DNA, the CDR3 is TGTGCCAGCTCACCACGACCGACTAGCTCAGGCCGAAACTTCGGGTATGAGCAGTTCTTC.

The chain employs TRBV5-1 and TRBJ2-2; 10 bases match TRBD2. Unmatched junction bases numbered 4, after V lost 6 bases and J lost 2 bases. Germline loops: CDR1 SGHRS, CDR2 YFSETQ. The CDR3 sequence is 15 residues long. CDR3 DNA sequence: TGCGCCAGCATCAGCGGGGGGGCCAACACCGGGGAGCTGTTTTTT. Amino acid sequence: CASISGGANTGELFF. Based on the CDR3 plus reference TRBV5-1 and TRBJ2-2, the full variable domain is KAGVTQTPRYLIKTRGQQVTLSCSPISGHRSVSWYQQTPGQGLQFLFEYFSETQRNKGNFPGRFSGRQFSNSRSEMNVSTLELGDSALYLCASISGGANTGELFFGEGSRLTVL.

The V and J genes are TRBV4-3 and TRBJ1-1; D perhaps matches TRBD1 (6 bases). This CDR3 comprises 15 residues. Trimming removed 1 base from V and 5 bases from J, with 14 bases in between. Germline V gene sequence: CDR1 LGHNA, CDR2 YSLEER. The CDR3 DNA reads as TGCGCCAGCAGCCAAGGGAGCGGGGGCTTTACTGAAGCTTTCTTT. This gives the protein CASSQGSGGFTEAFF.

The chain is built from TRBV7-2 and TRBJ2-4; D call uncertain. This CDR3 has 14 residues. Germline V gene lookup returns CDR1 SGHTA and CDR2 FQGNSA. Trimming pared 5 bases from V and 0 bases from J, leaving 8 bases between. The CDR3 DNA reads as TGTGCCAGCAGCGCGACACTAGCCAAAAACATTCAGTACTTC. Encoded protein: CASSATLAKNIQYF.

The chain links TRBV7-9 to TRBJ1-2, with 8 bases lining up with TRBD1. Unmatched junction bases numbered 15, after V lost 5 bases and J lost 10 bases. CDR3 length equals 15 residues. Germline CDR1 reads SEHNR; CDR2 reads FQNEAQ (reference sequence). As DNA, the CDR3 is TGTGCCAGCAGCCTACAGGGACAGGCCCGTCTACCCTACACCTTC. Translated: CASSLQGQARLPYTF.

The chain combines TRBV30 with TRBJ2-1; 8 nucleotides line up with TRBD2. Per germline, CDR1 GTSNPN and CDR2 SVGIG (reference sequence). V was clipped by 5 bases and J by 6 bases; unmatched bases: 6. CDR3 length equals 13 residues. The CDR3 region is CAWSKRGINEQFF. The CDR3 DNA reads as TGTGCCTGGTCTAAGCGGGGGATCAATGAGCAGTTCTTC.

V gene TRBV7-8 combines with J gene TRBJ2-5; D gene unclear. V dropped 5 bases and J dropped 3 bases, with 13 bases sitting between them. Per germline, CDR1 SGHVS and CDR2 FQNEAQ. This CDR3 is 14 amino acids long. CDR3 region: CASSPSGLEETQYF. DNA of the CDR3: TGTGCCAGCAGCCCCTCCGGCCTGGAAGAGACCCAGTACTTC.

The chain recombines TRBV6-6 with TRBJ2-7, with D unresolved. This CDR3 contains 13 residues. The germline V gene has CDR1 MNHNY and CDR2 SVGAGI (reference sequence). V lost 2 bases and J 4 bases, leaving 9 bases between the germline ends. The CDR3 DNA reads TGTGCCAGCAGTTACGTGGTTAATTACGAGCAGTACTTC. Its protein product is CASSYVVNYEQYF.

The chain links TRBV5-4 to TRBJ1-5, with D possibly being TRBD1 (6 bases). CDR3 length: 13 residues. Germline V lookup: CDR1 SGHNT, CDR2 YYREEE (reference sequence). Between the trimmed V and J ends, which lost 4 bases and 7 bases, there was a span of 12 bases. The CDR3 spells CASSEGGRQPQHF. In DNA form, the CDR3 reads TGTGCCAGCAGCGAGGGGGGACGGCAGCCCCAGCATTTT. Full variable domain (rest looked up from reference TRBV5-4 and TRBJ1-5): ETGVTQSPTHLIKTRGQQVTLRCSSQSGHNTVSWYQQALGQGPQFIFQYYREEENGRGNFPPRFSGLQFPNYSSELNVNALELDDSALYLCASSEGGRQPQHFGDGTRLSIL.

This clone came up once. The CDR3 loop is CASSSIDRDYEQYF. The CDR3, as DNA: TGTGCCAGCAGCTCCATCGACCGGGACTATGAGCAGTATTTT. This rearrangement joins TRBV5-4 to TRBJ2-3; 7 bases match TRBD2. J was trimmed by 11 bases and V by 3 bases; bases with no gene match: 12. This CDR3 has 14 residues. Germline V lookup: CDR1 SGHNT, CDR2 YYREEE (reference sequence).

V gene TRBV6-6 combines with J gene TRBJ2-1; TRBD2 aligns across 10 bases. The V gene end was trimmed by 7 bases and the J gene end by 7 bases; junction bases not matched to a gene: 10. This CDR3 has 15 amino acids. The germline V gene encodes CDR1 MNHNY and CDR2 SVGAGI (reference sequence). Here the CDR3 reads CASTEGGLAKNEQFF. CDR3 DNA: TGTGCCAGCACCGAGGGGGGACTAGCGAAAAATGAGCAGTTCTTC.

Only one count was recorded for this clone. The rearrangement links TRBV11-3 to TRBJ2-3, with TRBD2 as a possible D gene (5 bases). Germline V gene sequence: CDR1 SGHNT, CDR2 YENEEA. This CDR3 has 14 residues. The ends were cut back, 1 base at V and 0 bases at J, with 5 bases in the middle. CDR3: CASSLGRSTDTQYF. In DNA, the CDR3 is TGTGCCAGCAGCTTAGGGAGGAGCACAGATACGCAGTATTTT.

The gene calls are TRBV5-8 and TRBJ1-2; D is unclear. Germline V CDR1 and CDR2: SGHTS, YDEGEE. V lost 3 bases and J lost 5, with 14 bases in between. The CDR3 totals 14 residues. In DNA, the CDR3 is TGTGCCAGCAGCTCGATGAAAGGGCCTTATGGCTACACCTTC. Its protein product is CASSSMKGPYGYTF.

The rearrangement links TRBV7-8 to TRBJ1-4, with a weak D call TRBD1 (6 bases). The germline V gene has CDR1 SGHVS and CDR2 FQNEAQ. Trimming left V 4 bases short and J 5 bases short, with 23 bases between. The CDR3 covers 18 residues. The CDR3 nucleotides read TGTGCCAGCAGCTCCCCCGGACTGGGGAGGGACACCAATGAAAAACTGTTTTTT. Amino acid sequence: CASSSPGLGRDTNEKLFF.

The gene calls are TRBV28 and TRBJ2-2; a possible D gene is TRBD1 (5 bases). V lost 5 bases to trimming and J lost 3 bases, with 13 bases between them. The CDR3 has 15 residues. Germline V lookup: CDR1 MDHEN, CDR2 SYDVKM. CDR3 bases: TGTGCCAGCAGTACCCAGGGCAGGGACACCGGGGAGCTGTTTTTT. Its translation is CASSTQGRDTGELFF.

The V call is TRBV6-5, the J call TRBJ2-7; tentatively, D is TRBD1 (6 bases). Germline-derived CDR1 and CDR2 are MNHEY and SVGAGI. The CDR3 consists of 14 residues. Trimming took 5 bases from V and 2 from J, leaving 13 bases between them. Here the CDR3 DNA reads TGTGCCAGCAGTCCCCGTGGGGGCACCTACGAGCAGTACTTC. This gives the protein CASSPRGGTYEQYF.

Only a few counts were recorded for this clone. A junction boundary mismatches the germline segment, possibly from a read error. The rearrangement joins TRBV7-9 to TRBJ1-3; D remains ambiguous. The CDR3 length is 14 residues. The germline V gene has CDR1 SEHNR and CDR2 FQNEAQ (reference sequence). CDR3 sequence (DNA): TGTGCAAGCAGCTTATTAGGAACTGGAAACACCATATATTTT. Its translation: CASSLLGTGNTIYF.

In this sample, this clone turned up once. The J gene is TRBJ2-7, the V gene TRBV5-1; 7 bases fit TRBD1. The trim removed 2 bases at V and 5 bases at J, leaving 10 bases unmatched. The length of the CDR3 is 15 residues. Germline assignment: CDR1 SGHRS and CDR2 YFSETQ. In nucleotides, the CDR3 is TGCGCCAGCAGCTTAGAGAGACAGGGATTCGACGAGCAGTACTTC. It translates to CASSLERQGFDEQYF.